Presented here are 13 T cell receptor beta chains from one specimen sequenced in a study of vaccination and CD4 T cells after COVID-19. The Oncomine TCR Beta short-read assay was applied to DNA of cultured CD4+ T cells. TCRdb passed the PCR reads through MiXCR, listing each CDR3 protein once. The sample has approximately 23,000 distinct CDR3 sequences, approximately 29% seen once. These receptors' antigens are unknown. As to treatment: roughly nine-day PBMC culture with coronavirus spike peptide pools or control peptides (ViraFEST assay). Sample: cultured CD4+ T cells from blood. The receptors were gathered from a human donor with COVID-19.

This clonotype was detected a few times. The chain is built from TRBV7-2 and TRBJ2-3; no firm D call. Trimming removed 5 bases at V and 1 base at J, with 10 bases between. Germline CDR1 is SGHTA and CDR2 is FQGNSA. This CDR3 is 14 amino acids long. CDR3 sequence reads: CASSPDRRTDTQYF. The CDR3 region has the DNA TGTGCCAGCAGCCCCGATCGGCGCACAGATACGCAGTATTTT.

This clonotype turned up a few times. The chain's CDR3 is CSAPLSGVRFF. The CDR3 DNA is TGCAGTGCTCCGCTTTCGGGGGTTAGGTTCTTC. The chain couples TRBV20-1 to TRBJ2-1; tentative D call: TRBD2 (6 bases). V was pared by 5 bases and J by 15 bases, with 17 bases between. Looked up from germline, CDR1 is DFQATT and CDR2 is SNEGSKA (reference sequence). CDR3 length: 11 amino acids.

V gene TRBV11-1 combines with J gene TRBJ1-1; D perhaps matches TRBD1 (5 bases). CDR1 and CDR2 (germline): SGHAT, FQDESV (reference sequence). The CDR3 totals 13 residues. V was clipped by 8 bases and J by 1 base, with 11 bases between them. The chain's CDR3 is CASDRDGNTEAFF. As DNA, the CDR3 is TGTGCCAGCGATAGGGACGGGAACACTGAAGCTTTCTTT.

This clonotype was observed a handful of times. The chain couples TRBV2 to TRBJ1-5, with 9 bases lining up with TRBD1. The CDR3 contains 15 residues. J was trimmed by 2 bases and V by 4 bases; bases with no gene match: 3. The germline V gene encodes CDR1 SNHLY and CDR2 FYNNEI. CDR3 amino acids: CASSARDRGNQPQHF. CDR3 coding DNA: TGTGCCAGCAGTGCACGGGACAGGGGCAATCAGCCCCAGCATTTT.

This clonotype came up a few times. The chain couples TRBV5-4 to TRBJ1-1; perhaps TRBD1 as D (5 bases). Germline V gene sequence: CDR1 SGHNT, CDR2 YYREEE (reference sequence). V lost 3 bases and J lost 5, with 11 bases in between. CDR3 length equals 13 residues. CDR3 DNA: TGTGCCAGCAGCTCGCAGGGAGGTACTGAAGCTTTCTTT. Protein product: CASSSQGGTEAFF.

This clonotype is termed medium-sized. This chain joins TRBV20-1 and TRBJ2-3; D is ambiguous. Looked up from germline, CDR1 is DFQATT and CDR2 is SNEGSKA (reference sequence). The CDR3 has 14 residues. Trimming removed 0 bases at V and 2 bases at J, with 9 bases between. The CDR3 DNA reads TGCAGTGCTAGAGATATTAGGACCACAGATACGCAGTATTTT. It encodes CSARDIRTTDTQYF.

This clonotype was detected only a few times. The CDR3 protein is CSASGTVLEQYF. CDR3 DNA sequence: TGCAGTGCTTCCGGGACAGTGCTCGAGCAGTACTTC. J is TRBJ2-7 and V is TRBV20-1; 7 bases align to TRBD1. This CDR3 comprises 12 residues. Germline-derived CDR1 and CDR2 are DFQATT and SNEGSKA (reference sequence). V shed 5 bases, J shed 6 bases, and the junction held 7 bases outside the gene matches.

This clonotype was seen more than once but under ten times. The chain uses TRBV28 and TRBJ1-1; D remains ambiguous. CDR1 and CDR2 (germline): MDHEN, SYDVKM. This CDR3 has 11 amino acids. V was cut by 3 bases and J by 8 bases, with 7 bases left in between. The CDR3 nucleotides are TGTGCCAGCAGTTTGACGACAGAAGCTTTCTTT. This translates into CASSLTTEAFF.

A few counts support this clonotype. This chain links TRBV12-3 or TRBV12-4 with TRBJ1-5; the D gene is possibly TRBD1 (5 bases). Trimming cost V 3 bases and J 4 bases, with 10 bases left between them. The CDR3 is 14 residues long. CDR3 sequence: CASSFGRGNQPQHF. DNA of the CDR3: TGTGCCAGCAGTTTCGGTCGGGGGAATCAGCCCCAGCATTTT.

This sequence joins TRBV12-3 or TRBV12-4 and TRBJ2-2; D call uncertain. CDR3 size: 13 residues. Deletions cut 5 bases from V and 5 bases from J, with 9 bases between. The CDR3 protein is CASSSSRTGELFF. Written as DNA, the CDR3 is TGTGCCAGCAGTAGTAGCCGAACCGGGGAGCTGTTTTTT.

This chain connects TRBV11-3 to TRBJ2-3; D is ambiguous. This CDR3 contains 14 residues. CDR1 is SGHNT and CDR2 is YENEEA in the germline V gene. V was cut by 5 bases and J by 4 bases, with 13 bases left in between. In DNA form, the CDR3 reads TGTGCCAGCAGCGCAAGCAGGAGCGCAGATACGCAGTATTTT. Translation gives CASSASRSADTQYF.

The chain joins TRBV7-2 to TRBJ2-3; 9 nucleotides line up with TRBD2. The germline V gene has CDR1 SGHTA and CDR2 FQGNSA. The CDR3 has 14 residues. Trimming took 8 bases from V and 6 from J; bases not matched to a gene: 9. In DNA form, the CDR3 reads TGTGCCAGCGGCGATCCTAGCGGGGCCGATACGCAGTATTTT. Translation gives CASGDPSGADTQYF.

This chain connects TRBV11-2 to TRBJ2-3, with TRBD2 matching 8 bases. The germline V gene encodes CDR1 SGHAT and CDR2 FQNNGV. The length of the CDR3 is 15 residues. The junction had 6 bases not matched to a gene; V was cut back by 5 bases and J by 2 bases. The CDR3 bases are TGTGCCAGCAGCCCCCCCGGGGGGGCCACAGATACGCAGTATTTT. Translated, it gives CASSPPGGATDTQYF.